This entry features one T cell receptor (beta chain) sequence. TCRdb keeps only in-frame clones here, not all; method: immunoSEQ multiplex PCR. This table holds about 79,000 clones, 80% to 95% found once. The sample originates from a study of control samples from healthy donors and cancer patients. The length of the CDR3 is 15 residues. V was clipped by 3 bases and J by 4 bases; unmatched bases: 5. Germline CDR1 and CDR2: SGHTS and YDEGEE. The genes are TRBV5-8 and TRBJ1-3; 9 bases are shared with TRBD1. The sequencing input was PBMCs. This clonotype was obtained from a woman aged 40 to 50 with lung cancer. CDR3 in amino acids: CASSWGTGLGNTIYF. CDR3 nucleotides: TGTGCCAGCAGCTGGGGGACAGGGCTCGGAAACACCATATATTTT. Drawing the rest from reference TRBV5-8 and TRBJ1-3, the complete variable domain is EAGVTQSPTHLIKTRGQQATLRCSPISGHTSVYWYQQALGLGLQFLLWYDEGEERNRGNFPPRFSGRQFPNYSSELNVNALELEDSALYLCASSWGTGLGNTIYFGEGSWLTVV.